These 15 T cell receptor beta chains were sequenced from one sample in a study of T cell changes during pregnancy in multiple sclerosis (dated 2019 in TCRdb). The method was the immunoSEQ multiplex PCR assay. TCRdb's version of the immuneACCESS table is confined to in-frame rearrangements and falls short of the full clone set. An unresolved V gene accounts for under half of the shortfall where checked; the remainder is of unknown origin. The sample contains fewer than 80,000 clones, approximately 88% of them found a single time. The ten largest make up roughly 1% of the sample. Sequenced material: peripheral blood, taken in the first trimester of pregnancy. These receptors came from a female donor in good health, enrolled as a control in a pregnancy study.

The chain couples TRBV5-1 to TRBJ2-1; the D gene is possibly TRBD2 (5 bases). Looked up from germline, CDR1 is SGHRS and CDR2 is YFSETQ. V lost 0 bases, J lost 0 bases, and 7 bases lay in between. The CDR3 runs to 15 residues. CDR3 sequence reads: CASSLVGSSYNEQFF. The CDR3 DNA is TGCGCCAGCAGCTTGGTTGGGAGCTCCTACAATGAGCAGTTCTTC.

The chain combines TRBV19 with TRBJ2-7; TRBD2 agrees at 7 bases. The CDR3 extends over 13 amino acids. Germline V gives CDR1 LNHDA, CDR2 SQIVND (reference sequence). The junction had 8 bases not matched to a gene; V was cut back by 6 bases and J by 6 bases. For the CDR3, the DNA is TGTGCCAGTAGCCGGACTAGTCTAGGCGAGCAGTACTTC. This gives the protein CASSRTSLGEQYF. Using reference TRBV19 and TRBJ2-7 for the parts outside the CDR3, the full variable domain is DGGITQSPKYLFRKEGQNVTLSCEQNLNHDAMYWYRQDPGQGLRLIYYSQIVNDFQKGDIAEGYSVSREKKESFPLTVTSAQKNPTAFYLCASSRTSLGEQYFGPGTRLTVT.

The chain has TRBV30 and TRBJ2-1; 11 bases line up with TRBD2. CDR1 GTSNPN and CDR2 SVGIG come from the germline V gene (reference sequence). CDR3 length: 14 residues. J gave up 6 bases and V 2 bases, and 3 bases lay outside the gene matches. The CDR3 bases are TGTGCCTGGAGTATAGCGGGAGGGGGCAATGAGCAGTTCTTC. Its translation is CAWSIAGGGNEQFF.

This chain uses TRBV7-8 with TRBJ1-5; 7 bases match TRBD1. CDR1 is SGHVS, CDR2 FQNEAQ, per germline. With 1 base clipped from V and 5 bases from J, the junction kept 5 bases outside the gene matches. This CDR3 has 15 amino acids. This CDR3 is CASSLGDRVDQPQHF. The DNA of the CDR3 is TGTGCCAGCAGCTTAGGAGACAGGGTTGATCAGCCCCAGCATTTT.

The genes are TRBV5-5 and TRBJ1-6; D is uncertain. Germline CDR1 and CDR2: SGHKS and YYEKEE (reference sequence). V was trimmed by 0 bases and J by 7 bases, leaving 8 bases between them. This CDR3 is 14 amino acids long. The CDR3 is CASSLGRNNSPLHF. The CDR3 DNA reads TGTGCCAGCAGCTTGGGCAGGAACAATTCACCCCTCCACTTT.

This rearrangement joins TRBV18 to TRBJ2-6; no clear D. Deletions cut 4 bases from V and 0 bases from J, with 10 bases between. Germline CDR1 and CDR2: KGHSH and LQKENI. There are 16 residues in the CDR3. The DNA of the CDR3 is TGTGCCAGCTCACTCCGCGACACCTCTGGGGCCAACGTCCTGACTTTC. Translating it yields CASSLRDTSGANVLTF.

V gene TRBV19 combines with J gene TRBJ1-5, with 7 bases matching TRBD1. Trimming cost V 1 base and J 4 bases; bases outside gene matches: 4. This CDR3 is built from 15 residues. Germline values: CDR1 LNHDA, CDR2 SQIVND (reference sequence). CDR3 in amino acids: CASSIGGRGNQPQHF. CDR3 in DNA: TGTGCCAGTAGTATAGGGGGCAGGGGGAATCAGCCCCAGCATTTT.

The J gene is TRBJ1-1, the V gene TRBV6-1, with 7 bases aligning to TRBD1. V lost 6 bases to trimming and J lost 5 bases; unmatched junction nucleotides: 6. CDR3 length equals 13 residues. Per the germline V gene, CDR1 is MNHNS and CDR2 is SASEGT. CDR3 in DNA: TGTGCCAGCAGGCGGGACAGCGCAACTGAAGCTTTCTTT. Residues: CASRRDSATEAFF.

The chain uses TRBV10-3 and TRBJ1-6, with 7 positions matching TRBD1. The V gene end was trimmed by 6 bases and the J gene end by 10 bases; junction bases not matched to a gene: 6. CDR1 and CDR2 from the germline V gene are ENHRY and SYGVKD. The CDR3 totals 13 residues. The CDR3 DNA reads as TGTGCCATCAGCTGGGACAGCCGGTCACCCCTCCACTTT. Amino acid sequence: CAISWDSRSPLHF.

Here the CDR3 DNA reads TGCGCCAGCACCACAGGGGCTAGCACAGATACGCAGTATTTT. This translates into CASTTGASTDTQYF. The rearrangement uses TRBV5-1 and TRBJ2-3; 7 bases fit TRBD1. Per the germline V gene, CDR1 is SGHRS and CDR2 is YFSETQ. V gave up 6 bases and J gave up 0 bases; unmatched junction bases: 4. This CDR3 contains 14 residues.

V gene TRBV10-3 combines with J gene TRBJ1-5; no definite D call. The CDR3 has 16 residues. Germline values: CDR1 ENHRY, CDR2 SYGVKD. The germline V and J ends were trimmed by 3 bases and 6 bases, with 18 bases remaining between them. The CDR3 loop reads CAISDLSASGIQPQHF. The DNA for the CDR3 is TGTGCCATCAGTGATCTATCAGCGAGTGGTATTCAGCCCCAGCATTTT.

This clone was seen a handful of times. This rearrangement joins TRBV6-1 to TRBJ2-1, with D uncertain. The CDR3 contains 11 residues. With 3 bases removed from V and 15 bases from J, the gap between germline ends came to 12 bases. From germline, CDR1 is MNHNS and CDR2 SASEGT. In DNA form, the CDR3 reads TGTGCCAGCAGTGAGTCTTTAGTCCCGTTCTTC. Translation gives CASSESLVPFF.

The V and J genes are TRBV9 and TRBJ2-3; no clear D. Germline V gene sequence: CDR1 SGDLS, CDR2 YYNGEE. This CDR3 region has 16 residues. Deletions cut 4 bases from V and 0 bases from J, with 15 bases between. Here the CDR3 reads CASSSHTRPSTDTQYF. The CDR3 bases are TGTGCCAGCAGCTCACACACGCGGCCTAGCACAGATACGCAGTATTTT.

The rearrangement uses TRBV6-5 and TRBJ1-1; TRBD1 agrees at 7 bases. The CDR3 runs to 15 residues. CDR1 is MNHEY and CDR2 is SVGAGI in the germline V gene. V trimming: 0 bases; J trimming: 2 bases; junction bases outside the gene matches: 3. CDR3 protein: CASSYSTGPNTEAFF. The CDR3 DNA follows: TGTGCCAGCAGTTACTCGACAGGGCCAAACACTGAAGCTTTCTTT.

This clone was seen once. This chain links TRBV4-3 with TRBJ2-7, with 14 bases that match TRBD2. The CDR3 is 15 residues long. The germline CDR1 and CDR2 sequences are LGHNA and YSLEER. V was pared by 3 bases and J by 7 bases, with 5 bases of the junction left unmatched. CDR3 nucleotide sequence: TGCGCCAGCAGCCAGGCCGGGACTAGCGGGGGTGAGCAGTACTTC. This codes for CASSQAGTSGGEQYF.